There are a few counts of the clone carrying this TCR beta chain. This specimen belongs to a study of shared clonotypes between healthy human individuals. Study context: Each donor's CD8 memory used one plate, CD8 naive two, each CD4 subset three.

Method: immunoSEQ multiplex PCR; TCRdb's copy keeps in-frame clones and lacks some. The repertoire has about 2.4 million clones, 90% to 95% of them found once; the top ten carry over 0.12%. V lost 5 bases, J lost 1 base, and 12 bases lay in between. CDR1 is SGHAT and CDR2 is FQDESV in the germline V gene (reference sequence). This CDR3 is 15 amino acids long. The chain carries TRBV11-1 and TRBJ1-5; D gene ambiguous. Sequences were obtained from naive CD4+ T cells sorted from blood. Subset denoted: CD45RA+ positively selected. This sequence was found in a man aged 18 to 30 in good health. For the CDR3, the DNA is TGTGCCAGCAGCCGTGACGGTATGAGCAATCAGCCCCAGCATTTT. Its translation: CASSRDGMSNQPQHF.